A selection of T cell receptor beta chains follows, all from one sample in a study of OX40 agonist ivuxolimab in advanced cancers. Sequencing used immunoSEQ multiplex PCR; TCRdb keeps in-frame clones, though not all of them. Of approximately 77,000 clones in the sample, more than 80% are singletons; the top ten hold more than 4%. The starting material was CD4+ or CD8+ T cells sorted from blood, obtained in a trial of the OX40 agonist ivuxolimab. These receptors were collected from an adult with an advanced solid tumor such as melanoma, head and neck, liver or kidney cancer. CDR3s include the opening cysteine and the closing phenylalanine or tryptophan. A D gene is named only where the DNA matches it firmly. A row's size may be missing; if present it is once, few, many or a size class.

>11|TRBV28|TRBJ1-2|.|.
CASSSHYGYTF
TGTGCCAGCAGTTCCCACTATGGCTACACCTTC
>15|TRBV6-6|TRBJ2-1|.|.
CASSPGVGSYNEQFF
TGTGCCAGCAGCCCCGGCGTTGGCTCCTACAATGAGCAGTTCTTC
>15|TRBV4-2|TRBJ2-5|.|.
CASSQVVDGQETQYF
TGTGCCAGCAGCCAAGTAGTCGACGGTCAAGAGACCCAGTACTTC
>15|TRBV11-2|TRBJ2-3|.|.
CASSLLPGGTDTQYF
TGTGCCAGCAGCTTACTGCCGGGGGGCACAGATACGCAGTATTTT
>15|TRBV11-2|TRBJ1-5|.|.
CASSFIGRYQEPQHF
TGTGCCAGCAGCTTTATTGGACGATATCAAGAGCCCCAGCATTTT
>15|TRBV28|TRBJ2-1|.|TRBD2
CASRQTSGRLNEQFF
TGTGCCAGCAGGCAAACTAGCGGGAGGTTAAATGAGCAGTTCTTC
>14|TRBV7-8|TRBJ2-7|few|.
CASRFDTTSYEQYF
TGTGCCAGCAGATTTGACACCACCTCCTACGAGCAGTACTTC
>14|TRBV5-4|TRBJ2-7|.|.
CASSLEVSAYEQYF
TGTGCCAGCAGCTTGGAGGTGTCAGCCTACGAGCAGTACTTC
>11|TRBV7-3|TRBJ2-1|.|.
CASGMGEEQFF
TGTGCCAGCGGCATGGGGGAGGAGCAGTTCTTC
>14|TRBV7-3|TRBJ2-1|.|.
CASSLGLTNAEQFF
TGTGCCAGCAGCTTAGGTCTGACCAACGCTGAGCAGTTCTTC
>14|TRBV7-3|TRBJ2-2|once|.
CASSLWANTGELFF
TGTGCCAGCAGCTTGTGGGCGAACACCGGGGAGCTGTTTTTT
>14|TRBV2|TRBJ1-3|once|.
CASRTGVSGNTIYF
TGTGCCAGCAGGACAGGAGTCTCTGGAAACACCATATATTTT
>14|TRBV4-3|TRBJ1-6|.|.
CASSLGLINSPLHF
TGCGCCAGCAGCCTGGGACTGATTAATTCACCCCTCCACTTT
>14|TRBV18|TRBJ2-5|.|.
CASSPPGTKETQYF
TGTGCCAGCTCACCACCCGGGACAAAAGAGACCCAGTACTTC
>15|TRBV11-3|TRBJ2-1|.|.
CASSPSGYSYNEQFF
TGTGCCAGCAGCCCAAGCGGGTACTCCTACAATGAGCAGTTCTTC
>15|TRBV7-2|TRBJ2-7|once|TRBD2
CASSSNPGGAYEQYF
TGTGCCAGCAGCTCCAATCCGGGAGGGGCCTACGAGCAGTACTTC
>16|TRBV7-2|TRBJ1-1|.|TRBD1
CASRPQQGIMNTEAFF
TGTGCCAGCCGACCTCAACAGGGGATCATGAACACTGAAGCTTTCTTT
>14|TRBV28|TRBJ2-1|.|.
CASSLPRGSNEQFF
TGTGCCAGCAGTCTGCCCCGGGGATCCAATGAGCAGTTCTTC
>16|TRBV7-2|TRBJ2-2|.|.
CASSLVPRGITGELFF
TGTGCCAGCAGCTTAGTTCCTAGGGGGATCACCGGGGAGCTGTTTTTT
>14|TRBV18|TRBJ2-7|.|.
CASSPSRVAYEQYF
TGTGCCAGCTCACCATCCAGGGTGGCCTACGAGCAGTACTTC
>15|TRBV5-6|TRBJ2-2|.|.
CASSLVGVHTGELFF
TGTGCCAGCAGCTTAGTGGGGGTACATACCGGGGAGCTGTTTTTT
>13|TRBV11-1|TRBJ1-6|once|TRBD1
CASSRNRGSPLHF
TGTGCCAGCAGCAGAAACAGGGGATCACCCCTCCACTTT
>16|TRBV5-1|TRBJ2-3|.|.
CASSLEAGYSTDTQYF
TGCGCCAGCAGCTTGGAGGCCGGGTATAGCACAGATACGCAGTATTTT
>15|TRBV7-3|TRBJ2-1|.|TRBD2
CASSSTSGSYNEQFF
TGTGCCAGCAGCTCCACTAGCGGGAGCTACAATGAGCAGTTCTTC
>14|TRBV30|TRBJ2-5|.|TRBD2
CAWSGPGGGETQYF
TGTGCCTGGAGTGGCCCCGGGGGAGGGGAGACCCAGTACTTC
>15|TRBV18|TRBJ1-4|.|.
CASSPGTGRGEKLFF
TGTGCCAGCTCACCAGGAACGGGGAGGGGTGAAAAACTGTTTTTT
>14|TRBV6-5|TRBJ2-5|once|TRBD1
CASRRTGLQETQYF
TGTGCCAGCAGGAGGACAGGCCTCCAAGAGACCCAGTACTTC
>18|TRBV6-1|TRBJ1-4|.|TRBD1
CASSDEYRGGPTNEKLFF
TGTGCCAGCAGTGACGAATACAGGGGAGGGCCAACTAATGAAAAACTGTTTTTT
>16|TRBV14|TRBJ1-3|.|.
CASSQMSIISGNTIYF
TGTGCCAGCAGCCAGATGAGTATCATCTCTGGAAACACCATATATTTT
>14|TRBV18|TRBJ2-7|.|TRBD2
CASSPGREGYEQYF
TGTGCCAGCTCCCCGGGGCGGGAGGGATACGAGCAGTACTTC
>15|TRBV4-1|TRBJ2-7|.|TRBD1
CASSQRDRGLYEQYF
TGCGCCAGCAGCCAAAGAGACAGGGGGCTCTACGAGCAGTACTTC
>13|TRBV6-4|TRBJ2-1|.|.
CASSEFGMGKQFF
TGTGCCAGCAGTGAATTCGGGATGGGAAAGCAGTTCTTC
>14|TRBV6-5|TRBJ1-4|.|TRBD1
CASSYTSGQGNLFF
TGTGCCAGCAGTTACACATCGGGACAGGGGAATCTGTTTTTT
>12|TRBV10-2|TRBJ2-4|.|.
CASISGTNIQYF
TGCGCCAGCATTTCAGGGACTAACATTCAGTACTTC
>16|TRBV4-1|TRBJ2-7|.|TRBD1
CASSQDSTGGTYEQYF
TGCGCCAGCAGCCAAGATTCGACAGGGGGCACCTACGAGCAGTACTTC
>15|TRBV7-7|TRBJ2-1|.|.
CASSQGTTSYNEQFF
TGTGCTAGCAGCCAAGGGACGACGTCCTACAATGAGCAGTTCTTC
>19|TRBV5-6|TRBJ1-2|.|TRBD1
CASRRRGQGGRSPNYGYTF
TGTGCCAGCCGCCGACGGGGACAGGGCGGACGGTCCCCTAACTATGGCTACACCTTC
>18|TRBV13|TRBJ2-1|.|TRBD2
CASSLGLGSGRFFNEQFF
TGTGCCAGCAGCTTAGGCCTGGGAAGCGGGAGGTTTTTCAATGAGCAGTTCTTC
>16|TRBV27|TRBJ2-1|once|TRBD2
CASSSPRTSGSNEQFF
TGTGCCAGCAGTTCCCCTCGAACTAGCGGGAGCAATGAGCAGTTCTTC
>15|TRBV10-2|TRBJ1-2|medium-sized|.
CASSGGVLSNYGYTF
TGCGCCAGCAGTGGGGGGGTTTTATCTAACTATGGCTACACCTTC
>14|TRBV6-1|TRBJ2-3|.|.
CASSDWGRTDTQYF
TGTGCCAGCAGTGATTGGGGCCGAACAGATACGCAGTATTTT
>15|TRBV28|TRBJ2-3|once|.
CASSLPSRGTDTQYF
TGTGCCAGCAGCCTTCCCTCGCGGGGTACAGATACGCAGTATTTT
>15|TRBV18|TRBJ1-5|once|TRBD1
CASSGGGQGNQPQHF
TGTGCCAGCTCCGGCGGGGGACAGGGTAATCAGCCCCAGCATTTT
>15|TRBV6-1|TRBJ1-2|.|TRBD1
CASSAKSGQGHGYTF
TGTGCCAGCAGTGCCAAATCGGGACAGGGCCATGGCTACACCTTC
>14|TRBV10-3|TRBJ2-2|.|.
CAIRGRDDTGELFF
TGTGCCATCAGGGGGCGGGACGACACCGGGGAGCTGTTTTTT
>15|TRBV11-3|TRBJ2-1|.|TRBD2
CASSLGLAGYNEQFF
TGTGCCAGCAGCTTAGGGCTAGCGGGCTACAATGAGCAGTTCTTC
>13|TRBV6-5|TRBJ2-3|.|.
CASERVGTDTQYF
TGTGCCAGTGAGCGGGTGGGCACAGATACGCAGTATTTT
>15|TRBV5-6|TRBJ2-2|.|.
CASSLRDINTGELFF
TGTGCCAGCAGCTTGCGAGACATCAACACCGGGGAGCTGTTTTTT
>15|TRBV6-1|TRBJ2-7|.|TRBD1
CASSVGTGQLYEQYF
TGTGCCAGCAGTGTTGGGACAGGGCAACTCTACGAGCAGTACTTC
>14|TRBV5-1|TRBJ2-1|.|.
CASTSSGNYNEQFF
TGCGCCAGCACCTCGAGTGGGAATTACAATGAGCAGTTCTTC
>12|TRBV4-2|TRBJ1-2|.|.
CASSQERGGYTF
TGTGCCAGCAGCCAAGAACGTGGCGGCTACACCTTC
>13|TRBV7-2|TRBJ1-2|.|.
CASSTYIRGGYTF
TGTGCCAGCAGCACGTACATCCGCGGTGGCTACACCTTC
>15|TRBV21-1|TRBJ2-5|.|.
CASSKAESFRETQYF
TGTGCCAGCAGCAAAGCGGAATCATTCCGAGAGACCCAGTACTTC